This TCR beta chain was recorded in a study of blood T cell repertoires in COVID-19. At the level of the study: Samples taken during acute and convalescent COVID-19 were collected in the United States, Italy and Spain. Sources were T cells, B-cell-depleted T cells, or PBMCs; the material itself was cDNA or gDNA.

Trimming at V came to 1 base and at J to 6 bases, leaving 7 bases not matched to a gene. The CDR3 is 17 residues long. Per the germline V gene, CDR1 is MDHEN and CDR2 is SYDVKM. In the original processing: Amplification of reference gene primers was used by the study to estimate nucleated cell counts. Sequenced by immunoSEQ multiplex PCR; TCRdb stores in-frame clones only, minus some. V and J calls and clone size follow that table, whereas D and trimming were derived from the DNA. The data contain under 250,000 clones, roughly nine tenths of them singletons. The V call is TRBV28, the J call TRBJ2-2; 11 bases are a match to TRBD2. Sequencing used peripheral blood. This sequence originates from a man aged 55 to 70 who had recovered from COVID-19. CDR3 loop: CASSLSTSGSVSGELFF. Here the CDR3 DNA reads TGTGCCAGCAGTTTATCCACTAGCGGGAGTGTCTCCGGGGAGCTGTTTTTT.